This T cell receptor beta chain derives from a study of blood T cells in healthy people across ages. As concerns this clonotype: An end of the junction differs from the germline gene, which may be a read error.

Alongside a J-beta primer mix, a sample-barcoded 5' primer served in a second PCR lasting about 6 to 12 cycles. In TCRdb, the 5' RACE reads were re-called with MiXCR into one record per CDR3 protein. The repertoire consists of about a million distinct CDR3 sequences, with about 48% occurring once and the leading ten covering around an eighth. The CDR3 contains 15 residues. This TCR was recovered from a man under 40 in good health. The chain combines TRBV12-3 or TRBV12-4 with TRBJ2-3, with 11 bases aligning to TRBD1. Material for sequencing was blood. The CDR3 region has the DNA TGTGCCAGCAGTTGGGGACAGGGGGTCTCAGATACGCGGTATTTT. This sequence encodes CASSWGQGVSDTRYF.